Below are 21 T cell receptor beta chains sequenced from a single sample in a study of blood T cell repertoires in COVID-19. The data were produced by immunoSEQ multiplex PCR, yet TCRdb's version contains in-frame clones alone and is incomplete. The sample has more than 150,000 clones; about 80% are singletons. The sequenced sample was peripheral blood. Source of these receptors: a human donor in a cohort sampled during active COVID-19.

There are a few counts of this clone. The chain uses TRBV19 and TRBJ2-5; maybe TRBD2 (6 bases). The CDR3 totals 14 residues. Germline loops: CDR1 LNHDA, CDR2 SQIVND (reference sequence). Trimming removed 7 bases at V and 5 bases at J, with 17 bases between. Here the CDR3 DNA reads TGTGCCAGTATTCCCAGAGGGAGGTGGGAGACCCAGTACTTC. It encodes CASIPRGRWETQYF. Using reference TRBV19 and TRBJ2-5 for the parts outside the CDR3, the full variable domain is DGGITQSPKYLFRKEGQNVTLSCEQNLNHDAMYWYRQDPGQGLRLIYYSQIVNDFQKGDIAEGYSVSREKKESFPLTVTSAQKNPTAFYLCASIPRGRWETQYFGPGTRLLVL.

CDR3 residues: CASSARELAGLGRIETQYF. In DNA, the CDR3 is TGCGCCAGCAGCGCCAGGGAGCTGGCGGGGCTAGGTCGTATCGAGACCCAGTACTTC. The V call is TRBV5-1, the J call TRBJ2-5; D may be TRBD2 (6 bases). V lost 4 bases to trimming and J lost 5 bases, with 30 bases between them. The CDR3 has 19 amino acids. The germline V gene encodes CDR1 SGHRS and CDR2 YFSETQ.

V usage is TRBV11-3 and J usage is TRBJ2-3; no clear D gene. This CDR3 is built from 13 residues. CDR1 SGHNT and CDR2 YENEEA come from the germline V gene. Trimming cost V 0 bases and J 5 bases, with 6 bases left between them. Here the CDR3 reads CASSLDFVDTQYF. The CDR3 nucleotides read TGTGCCAGCAGCTTAGACTTCGTAGATACGCAGTATTTT.

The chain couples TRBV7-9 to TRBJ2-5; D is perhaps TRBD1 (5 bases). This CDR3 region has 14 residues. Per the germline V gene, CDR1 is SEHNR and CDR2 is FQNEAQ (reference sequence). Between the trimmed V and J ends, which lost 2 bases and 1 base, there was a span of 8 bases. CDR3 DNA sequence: TGTGCCAGCAGCTTAAGCCAGGGCCAAGAGACCCAGTACTTC. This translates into CASSLSQGQETQYF.

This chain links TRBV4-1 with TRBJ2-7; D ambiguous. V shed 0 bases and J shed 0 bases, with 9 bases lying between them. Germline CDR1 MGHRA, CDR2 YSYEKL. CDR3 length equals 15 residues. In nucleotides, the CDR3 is TGCGCCAGCAGCCAAGATACAGAGAGCTCCTACGAGCAGTACTTC. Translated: CASSQDTESSYEQYF.

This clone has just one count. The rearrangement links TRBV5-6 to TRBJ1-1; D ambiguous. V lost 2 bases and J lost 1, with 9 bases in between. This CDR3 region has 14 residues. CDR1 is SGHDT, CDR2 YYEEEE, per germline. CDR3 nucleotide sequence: TGTGCCAGCAGCTTACTCTCACCGAACACTGAAGCTTTCTTT. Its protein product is CASSLLSPNTEAFF.

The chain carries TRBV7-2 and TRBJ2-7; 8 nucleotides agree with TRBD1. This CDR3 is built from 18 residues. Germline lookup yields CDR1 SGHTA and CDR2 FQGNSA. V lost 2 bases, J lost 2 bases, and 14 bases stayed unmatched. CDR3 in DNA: TGTGCCAGCAGCTTAAACTCCCGGGGGATGACAGGGGCCTACGAGCAGTACTTC. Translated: CASSLNSRGMTGAYEQYF. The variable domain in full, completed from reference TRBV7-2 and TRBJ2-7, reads GAGVSQSPSNKVTEKGKDVELRCDPISGHTALYWYRQSLGQGLEFLIYFQGNSAPDKSGLPSDRFSAERTGGSVSTLTIQRTQQEDSAVYLCASSLNSRGMTGAYEQYFGPGTRLTVT.

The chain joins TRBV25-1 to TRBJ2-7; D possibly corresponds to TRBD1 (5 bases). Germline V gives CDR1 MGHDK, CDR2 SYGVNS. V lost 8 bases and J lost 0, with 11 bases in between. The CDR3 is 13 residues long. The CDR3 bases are TGTGCCAGCCTGTCGGACACCTCCTACGAGCAGTACTTC. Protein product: CASLSDTSYEQYF.

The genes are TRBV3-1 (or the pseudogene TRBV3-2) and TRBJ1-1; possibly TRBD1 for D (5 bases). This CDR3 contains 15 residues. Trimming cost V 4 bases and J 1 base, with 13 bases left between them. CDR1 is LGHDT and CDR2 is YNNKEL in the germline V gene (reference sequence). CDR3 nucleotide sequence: TGTGCCAGCAGCCCCCAACCGACAGAGAACACTGAAGCTTTCTTT. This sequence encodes CASSPQPTENTEAFF.

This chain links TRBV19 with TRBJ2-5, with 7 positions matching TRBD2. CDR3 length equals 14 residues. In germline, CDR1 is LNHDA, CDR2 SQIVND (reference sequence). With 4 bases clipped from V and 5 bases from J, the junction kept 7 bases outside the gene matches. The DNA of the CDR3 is TGTGCCAGTAGTAGAGGACTAGGCGAGGAGACCCAGTACTTC. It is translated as CASSRGLGEETQYF.

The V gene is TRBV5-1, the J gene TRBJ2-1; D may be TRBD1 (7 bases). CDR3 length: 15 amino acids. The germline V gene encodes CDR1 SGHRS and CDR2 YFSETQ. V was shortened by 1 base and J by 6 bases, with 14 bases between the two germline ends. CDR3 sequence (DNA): TGCGCCAGCAGCTTGAGGCAGGGGGGAGGCAATGAGCAGTTCTTC. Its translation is CASSLRQGGGNEQFF.

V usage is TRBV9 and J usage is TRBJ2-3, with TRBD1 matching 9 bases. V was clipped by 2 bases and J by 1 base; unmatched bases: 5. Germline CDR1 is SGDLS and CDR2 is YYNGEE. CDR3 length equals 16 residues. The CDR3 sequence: CASSVTGGLGTDTQYF. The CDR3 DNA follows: TGTGCCAGCAGCGTCACAGGGGGCTTGGGCACAGATACGCAGTATTTT.

The CDR3 sequence is CASRAGGEAFF. The DNA of the CDR3 is TGTGCCAGCAGGGCGGGGGGAGAAGCTTTCTTT. This chain joins TRBV12-3 or TRBV12-4 and TRBJ1-1; the D gene is possibly TRBD1 (5 bases). The ends were cut back, 6 bases at V and 8 bases at J, with 10 bases in the middle. The CDR3 is made up of 11 amino acids.

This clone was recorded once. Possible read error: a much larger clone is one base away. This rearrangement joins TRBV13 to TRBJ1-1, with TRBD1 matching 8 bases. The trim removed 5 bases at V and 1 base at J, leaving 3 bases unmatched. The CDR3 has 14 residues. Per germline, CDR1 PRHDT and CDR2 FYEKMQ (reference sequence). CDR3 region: CASSTGQENTEAFF. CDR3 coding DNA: TGTGCCAGCAGCACGGGACAGGAGAACACTGAAGCTTTCTTT.

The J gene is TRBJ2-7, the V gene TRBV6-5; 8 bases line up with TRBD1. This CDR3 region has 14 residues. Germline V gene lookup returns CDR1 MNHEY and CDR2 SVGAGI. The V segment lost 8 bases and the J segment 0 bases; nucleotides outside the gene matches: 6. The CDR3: CASGVGTGSYEQYF. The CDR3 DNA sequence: TGTGCCAGCGGGGTCGGGACAGGCTCCTACGAGCAGTACTTC.

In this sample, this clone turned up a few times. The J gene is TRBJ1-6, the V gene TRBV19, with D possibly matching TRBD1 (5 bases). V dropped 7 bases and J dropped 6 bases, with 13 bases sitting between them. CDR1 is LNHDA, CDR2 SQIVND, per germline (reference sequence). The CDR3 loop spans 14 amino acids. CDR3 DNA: TGTGCCAGTAAAGGGGAGGGCCTTAATTCACCCCTCCACTTT. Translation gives CASKGEGLNSPLHF.

The CDR3 DNA reads as TGCGCCAGCAGGAAGACAGGTGCCACTGAAGCTTTCTTT. This encodes CASRKTGATEAFF. This chain uses TRBV4-1 with TRBJ1-1; a weak D match, TRBD1 (6 bases). Trimming took 6 bases from V and 4 from J, leaving 12 bases between them. Germline assignment: CDR1 MGHRA and CDR2 YSYEKL. The CDR3 covers 13 residues.

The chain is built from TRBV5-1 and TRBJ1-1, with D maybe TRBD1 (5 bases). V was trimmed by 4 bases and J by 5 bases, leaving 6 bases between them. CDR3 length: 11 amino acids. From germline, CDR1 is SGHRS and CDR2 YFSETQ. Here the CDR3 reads CASSGGTEAFF. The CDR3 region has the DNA TGCGCCAGCAGCGGGGGGACTGAAGCTTTCTTT.

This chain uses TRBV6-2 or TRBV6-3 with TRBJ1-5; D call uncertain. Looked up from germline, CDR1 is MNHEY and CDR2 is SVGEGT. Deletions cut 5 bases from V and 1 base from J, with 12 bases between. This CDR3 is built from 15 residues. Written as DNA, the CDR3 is TGTGCCAGCAGTCGTTGGGAGGGCAGCAATCAGCCCCAGCATTTT. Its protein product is CASSRWEGSNQPQHF.

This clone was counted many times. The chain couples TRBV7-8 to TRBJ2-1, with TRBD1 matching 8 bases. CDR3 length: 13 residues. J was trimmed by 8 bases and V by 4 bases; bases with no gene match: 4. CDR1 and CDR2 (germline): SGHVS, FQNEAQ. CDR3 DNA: TGTGCCAGCAGCTCGGACAGGGCGGATGAGCAGTTCTTC. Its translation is CASSSDRADEQFF.

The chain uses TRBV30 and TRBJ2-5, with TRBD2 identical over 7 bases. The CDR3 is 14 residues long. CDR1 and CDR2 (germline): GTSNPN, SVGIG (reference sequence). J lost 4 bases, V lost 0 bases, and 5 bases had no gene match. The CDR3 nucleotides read TGTGCCTGGAGTGTAGCGGGGCCCGGAGAGACCCAGTACTTC. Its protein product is CAWSVAGPGETQYF. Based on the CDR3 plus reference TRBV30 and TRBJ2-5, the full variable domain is SQTIHQWPATLVQPVGSPLSLECTVEGTSNPNLYWYRQAAGRGLQLLFYSVGIGQISSEVPQNLSASRPQDRQFILSSKKLLLSDSGFYLCAWSVAGPGETQYFGPGTRLLVL.